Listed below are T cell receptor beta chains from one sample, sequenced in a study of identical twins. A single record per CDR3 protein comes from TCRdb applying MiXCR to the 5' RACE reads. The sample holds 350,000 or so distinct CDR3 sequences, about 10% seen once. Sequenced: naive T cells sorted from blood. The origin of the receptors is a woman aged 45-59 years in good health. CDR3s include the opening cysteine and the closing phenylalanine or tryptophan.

cdr3_aa: CASLSVWNTEAFF
v_call: TRBV12-3/TRBV12-4

cdr3_aa: CASSLVTGQRNTEAFF
v_call: TRBV11-2

cdr3_aa: CASSRSRPTDTQYF
v_call: TRBV9

cdr3_aa: CASSEGTVNYGYTF
v_call: TRBV12-3/TRBV12-4

cdr3_aa: CASGLGPSAEQYF
v_call: TRBV2

cdr3_aa: CASSQTGSNYNEQFF
v_call: TRBV3-1

cdr3_aa: CASSLVGLETQYF
v_call: TRBV5-1

cdr3_aa: CSVVGFTGELFF
v_call: TRBV29-1

cdr3_aa: CASSLSGGSMVNEQFF
v_call: TRBV28

cdr3_aa: CSAQSGGRGPETQYF
v_call: TRBV20-1